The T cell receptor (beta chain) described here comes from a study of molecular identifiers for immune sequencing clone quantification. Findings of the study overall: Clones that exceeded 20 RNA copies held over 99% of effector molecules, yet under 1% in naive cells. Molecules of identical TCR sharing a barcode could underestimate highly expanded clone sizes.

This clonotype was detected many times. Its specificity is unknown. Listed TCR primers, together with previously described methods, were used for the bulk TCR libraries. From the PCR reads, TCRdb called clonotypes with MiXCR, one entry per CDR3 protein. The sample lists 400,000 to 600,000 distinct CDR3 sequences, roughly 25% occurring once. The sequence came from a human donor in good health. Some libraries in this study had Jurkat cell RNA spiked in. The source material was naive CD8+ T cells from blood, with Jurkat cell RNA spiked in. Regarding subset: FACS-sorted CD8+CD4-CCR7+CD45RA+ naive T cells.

CDR3: CASSMSMWAGEQYF. The CDR3 bases are TGTGCCAGCAGCATGTCTATGTGGGCCGGCGAGCAGTACTTC. This rearrangement joins TRBV5-6 to TRBJ2-7; D is unresolved. This CDR3 region has 14 residues. CDR1 and CDR2 (germline): SGHDT, YYEEEE. The germline V and J ends were trimmed by 4 bases and 6 bases, with 17 bases remaining between them.